This T cell receptor (beta chain) was identified in a study of blood T cell repertoires in COVID-19. Study at large: COVID-19 samples from acute and convalescent phases originated in the United States, Italy and Spain. T cells, B-cell-depleted T cells, or PBMCs supplied cDNA or gDNA.

The ends lost 5 bases at V and 5 bases at J; junction bases unmatched: 14. This CDR3 contains 16 residues. Germline CDR1 is LGHNT and CDR2 is FRNRAP. Methods used by the authors: Estimation of nucleated cell counts was performed using reference gene primer amplification. Measured with immunoSEQ multiplex PCR; TCRdb has only the in-frame clones, and not every one. D and trimming come from the DNA, and the V and J calls and clone size come from that table. This sample carries more than 300,000 clones, around four fifths of them seen once, and the ten largest clones take roughly 1.1%. This rearrangement joins TRBV12-5 to TRBJ2-7, with 8 bases fitting TRBD2. The sequencing sample was made of peripheral blood. The receptor was derived from a woman between 45 and 65 years old with acute or convalescent COVID-19. In DNA, the CDR3 is TGTGCTAGTGGTCCCCCCCGTAGCGGGATAAGAAACGAGCAGTACTTC. As protein: CASGPPRSGIRNEQYF.